These 20 T cell receptor beta chains were all obtained from the same sample, sequenced in a study of cytomegalovirus exposure and HLA in healthy donors. Primers: 60 Vbeta forward and 13 Jbeta reverse. Repertoires were generated with immunoSEQ multiplex PCR, while TCRdb's copy carries only in-frame clones and drops some. The sample gives some 200,000 clones, about four fifths of which show up once; 1.5% to 2% is in the top ten. Sequencing was done on a sample of PBMCs. These receptors all stem from a man between 50 and 59 years old in good health and CMV-seronegative.

The chain links TRBV7-2 to TRBJ2-5, with 12 bases that match TRBD2. Per the germline V gene, CDR1 is SGHTA and CDR2 is FQGNSA. CDR3 size: 14 residues. Unmatched junction bases numbered 4, after V lost 6 bases and J lost 5 bases. CDR3 region: CASRLAGGGETQYF. In DNA form, the CDR3 reads TGTGCCAGCAGACTAGCGGGGGGAGGTGAGACCCAGTACTTC.

The V and J genes are TRBV6-6 and TRBJ2-5; perhaps TRBD2 as D (5 bases). The CDR3 runs 14 residues. CDR1 is MNHNY, CDR2 SVGAGI, per germline (reference sequence). The V and J ends lost 5 bases and 4 bases respectively, with 14 bases between them. CDR3 residues: CASSEGPALETQYF. CDR3 sequence (DNA): TGTGCCAGCAGTGAGGGCCCAGCCTTAGAGACCCAGTACTTC.

The V call is TRBV7-3, the J call TRBJ2-5, with 7 bases lining up with TRBD2. With 2 bases clipped from V and 4 bases from J, the junction kept 4 bases outside the gene matches. CDR1 is SGHTA, CDR2 FQGTGA, per germline. The length of the CDR3 is 14 residues. For the CDR3, the DNA is TGTGCCAGCAGCTTAGGGAGGGAGGCAGAGACCCAGTACTTC. This sequence encodes CASSLGREAETQYF.

This clone has a handful of counts. The gene calls are TRBV7-8 and TRBJ1-4; D possibly corresponds to TRBD1 (6 bases). The CDR3 runs 16 residues. The germline gives CDR1 SGHVS, CDR2 FQNEAQ. V lost 4 bases and J lost 1, with 13 bases in between. For the CDR3, the DNA is TGTGCCAGCAGCTCGTTACAGGGACGAACTAATGAAAAACTGTTTTTT. This encodes CASSSLQGRTNEKLFF. The full variable domain, completed using reference TRBV7-8 and TRBJ1-4, is GAGVSQSPRYKVAKRGQDVALRCDPISGHVSLFWYQQALGQGPEFLTYFQNEAQLDKSGLPSDRFFAERPEGSVSTLKIQRTQQEDSAVYLCASSSLQGRTNEKLFFGSGTQLSVL.

Concerning this clone itself: One junction end does not reproduce the germline sequence, and a read error may be involved. This chain uses TRBV7-7 with TRBJ2-5; D is unclear. The CDR3 contains 14 residues. Germline CDR1 reads SSHAT; CDR2 reads FNYEAQ (reference sequence). The CDR3: CASSVSGFQETQYF. As DNA, the CDR3 is TGTGCTAGCAGCGTATCAGGATTCCAAGAGACCCAGTACTTC.

V is TRBV19 and J is TRBJ2-3; D is possibly TRBD1 (5 bases). CDR1 is LNHDA and CDR2 is SQIVND in the germline V gene (reference sequence). This CDR3 is built from 15 residues. V was trimmed by 7 bases and J by 1 base, leaving 15 bases between them. As DNA, the CDR3 is TGTGCCAGTAACTCCCGTGGCAGGGGCACAGATACGCAGTATTTT. Its protein is CASNSRGRGTDTQYF.

The chain employs TRBV5-6 and TRBJ2-5, with D possibly matching TRBD2 (6 bases). V lost 0 bases and J 5 bases, leaving 8 bases between the germline ends. The germline gives CDR1 SGHDT, CDR2 YYEEEE. The CDR3 consists of 13 residues. The CDR3 here is CASSLGGDETQYF. The CDR3 DNA is TGTGCCAGCAGCTTGGGGGGGGACGAGACCCAGTACTTC.

A few counts support this clone. The V call is TRBV27, the J call TRBJ1-1, with D possibly matching TRBD1 (6 bases). The CDR3 is 15 amino acids. Trimming shortened V by 0 bases and J by 4 bases, and 12 bases separated the two germline ends. In germline, CDR1 is MNHEY, CDR2 SMNVEV (reference sequence). Written as DNA, the CDR3 is TGTGCCAGCAGTTTATCTACAGGGTCGACCACTGAAGCTTTCTTT. It yields the protein CASSLSTGSTTEAFF.

This clone was detected only a few times. In DNA, the CDR3 is TGTGCCAGCAGCCCGTGGACTAGCGGGGGAAAAGAGACCCAGTACTTC. Translated, it gives CASSPWTSGGKETQYF. V usage is TRBV7-2 and J usage is TRBJ2-5; 13 positions match TRBD2. With 5 bases clipped from V and 3 bases from J, the junction kept 6 bases outside the gene matches. Per the germline V gene, CDR1 is SGHTA and CDR2 is FQGNSA. CDR3 size: 16 residues.

A single count supports this clone. The V and J genes are TRBV28 and TRBJ2-3; D perhaps matches TRBD2 (6 bases). The germline gives CDR1 MDHEN, CDR2 SYDVKM. V gave up 5 bases and J gave up 3 bases, with 18 bases separating them. The CDR3 is 16 amino acids. CDR3 in DNA: TGTGCCAGCAGTCTCGACCCGGGGCTAGCGACAGATACGCAGTATTTT. This codes for CASSLDPGLATDTQYF.

About this clone itself: At one end, the junction sequence differs from germline, possibly due to a read error. The gene calls are TRBV7-9 and TRBJ1-5, with D unclear. CDR3 length equals 17 residues. CDR1 and CDR2 from the germline V gene are SEHNR and FQNEAQ (reference sequence). The DNA for the CDR3 is TGTTCCAGCAGCTTAGGTAGAGGGATCAAGGGCAATCAGCCCCAGCATTTT. It yields the protein CSSSLGRGIKGNQPQHF. Looking up the rest from reference TRBV7-9 and TRBJ1-5 gives the full variable domain: DTGVSQNPRHKITKRGQNVTFRCDPISEHNRLYWYRQTLGQGPEFLTYFQNEAQLEKSRLLSDRFSAERPKGSFSTLEIQRTEQGDSAMYLCSSSLGRGIKGNQPQHFGDGTRLSIL.

The chain recombines TRBV28 with TRBJ1-2; 7 bases agree with TRBD1. CDR1 MDHEN and CDR2 SYDVKM come from the germline V gene. Losses at the gene ends were 4 bases for V and 4 bases for J; bases not matched to a gene: 0. This CDR3 is 12 amino acids long. The CDR3 sequence is CASSSGGYGYTF. CDR3 sequence (DNA): TGTGCCAGCAGTTCAGGGGGCTATGGCTACACCTTC.

The chain couples TRBV6-1 to TRBJ1-5; the D gene is possibly TRBD1 (6 bases). CDR3 length: 15 residues. The V gene lost 3 bases and the J gene lost 5 bases, with 14 bases spanning the gap. The germline CDR1 and CDR2 sequences are MNHNS and SASEGT. CDR3 protein: CASSEGASPYQPQHF. The CDR3, as DNA: TGTGCCAGCAGTGAGGGGGCCTCCCCCTATCAGCCCCAGCATTTT.

The gene calls are TRBV7-2 and TRBJ1-1; 7 bases are shared with TRBD1. Germline V gene data show CDR1 as SGHTA and CDR2 as FQGNSA. The CDR3 sequence is 15 residues long. V trimming: 2 bases; J trimming: 11 bases; junction bases outside the gene matches: 14. CDR3 sequence: CASSLRVSGLRGAFF. The CDR3 DNA reads TGTGCCAGCAGCTTAAGAGTGTCCGGTCTCAGGGGGGCTTTCTTT. The complete variable domain, with remaining parts taken from reference TRBV7-2 and TRBJ1-1, reads GAGVSQSPSNKVTEKGKDVELRCDPISGHTALYWYRQSLGQGLEFLIYFQGNSAPDKSGLPSDRFSAERTGGSVSTLTIQRTQQEDSAVYLCASSLRVSGLRGAFFGQGTRLTVV.

This clone was recorded a few times. This chain uses TRBV6-1 with TRBJ1-5; 8 positions agree with TRBD1. With 3 bases clipped from V and 5 bases from J, the junction kept 9 bases outside the gene matches. This CDR3 is 16 amino acids long. The germline V gene has CDR1 MNHNS and CDR2 SASEGT. CDR3 coding DNA: TGTGCCAGCAGTGACGCCGGACAGGGTAGATATCAGCCCCAGCATTTT. Amino acids: CASSDAGQGRYQPQHF.

The V call is TRBV5-1, the J call TRBJ2-2, with D tentatively TRBD1 (6 bases). This CDR3 spans 16 amino acids. V was shortened by 6 bases and J by 3 bases, with 18 bases between the two germline ends. The germline V gene encodes CDR1 SGHRS and CDR2 YFSETQ. The CDR3 region has the DNA TGCGCCAGCACCCCCCCTCAGGGGAAGGACACCGGGGAGCTGTTTTTT. It is translated as CASTPPQGKDTGELFF.

The CDR3: CASSPRRSGNTIYF. Here the CDR3 DNA reads TGTGCCAGCAGCCCCCGACGGAGTGGAAACACCATATATTTT. The rearrangement uses TRBV7-2 and TRBJ1-3; D not resolved. The germline V and J ends were trimmed by 5 bases and 3 bases, with 11 bases remaining between them. The CDR3 extends over 14 amino acids. CDR1 and CDR2 from the germline V gene are SGHTA and FQGNSA.

This clone was detected once. Its ends do not fully match the called genes, so a read error is possible. The chain couples TRBV7-7 to TRBJ2-5; TRBD2 is a possible D gene (6 bases). Germline CDR1 reads SSHAT; CDR2 reads FNYEAQ (reference sequence). The CDR3 has 13 amino acids. CDR3 nucleotides: TGTGCTAGCAGCTTACCTAGCGAGGAGACCCAGTACTTC. Amino acids: CASSLPSEETQYF. Supplemented by reference TRBV7-7 and TRBJ2-5, the full variable domain reads GAGVSQSPRYKVTKRGQDVTLRCDPISSHATLYWYQQALGQGPEFLTYFNYEAQPDKSGLPSDRFSAERPEGSISTLTIQRTEQRDSAMYRCASSLPSEETQYFGPGTRLLVL.

The chain carries TRBV11-3 and TRBJ1-1; D unclear. The CDR3 runs 15 residues. The germline V and J ends were trimmed by 1 base and 1 base, with 10 bases remaining between them. Germline V gene sequence: CDR1 SGHNT, CDR2 YENEEA. CDR3 in amino acids: CASSLGFRQNTEAFF. The CDR3 region has the DNA TGTGCCAGCAGCTTAGGGTTCAGGCAGAACACTGAAGCTTTCTTT.

The chain recombines TRBV30 with TRBJ1-1; D ambiguous. Trimming cost V 1 base and J 0 bases, with 12 bases left between them. Germline lookup yields CDR1 GTSNPN and CDR2 SVGIG (reference sequence). This CDR3 has 15 residues. The CDR3, as DNA: TGTGCCTGGAGTGCTCTGCGGGCGCTGAACACTGAAGCTTTCTTT. Its protein is CAWSALRALNTEAFF.